Included here is one T cell receptor (beta chain) sequence, with context. The record originates from a study of neoadjuvant anti-PD-1 for oral cavity cancer. PBMC libraries mostly used 400 to 550 ng of input genomic DNA, with six replicates per sample. Profiled with immunoSEQ multiplex PCR; TCRdb holds only in-frame clones, not every one. The data show about 14,000 clones, about 70% seen once. Analysis of PBMCs was direct, with no culture step. Trimming removed 5 bases from V and 6 bases from J, with 10 bases in between. Germline loops: CDR1 SGHAT, CDR2 FQNNGV. CDR3 length: 12 residues. The specimen was PBMCs, collected before nivolumab (anti-PD-1) treatment. This receptor was obtained from a person between 35 and 79 years old with oral cavity squamous cell carcinoma. The genes are TRBV11-2 and TRBJ1-1; D ambiguous. The CDR3, as DNA: TGTGCCAGCAGCCGACCGGGGTCTGAAGCTTTCTTT. Translated: CASSRPGSEAFF. The variable domain in full, completed from reference TRBV11-2 and TRBJ1-1, reads EAGVAQSPRYKIIEKRQSVAFWCNPISGHATLYWYQQILGQGPKLLIQFQNNGVVDDSQLPKDRFSAERLKGVDSTLKIQPAKLEDSAVYLCASSRPGSEAFFGQGTRLTVV.